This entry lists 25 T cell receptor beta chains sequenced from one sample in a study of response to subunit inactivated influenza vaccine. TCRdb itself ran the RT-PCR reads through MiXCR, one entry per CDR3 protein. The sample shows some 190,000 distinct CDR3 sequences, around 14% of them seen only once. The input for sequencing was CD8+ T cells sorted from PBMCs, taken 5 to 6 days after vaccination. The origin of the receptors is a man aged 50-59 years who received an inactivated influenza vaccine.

CDR3 DNA: TGTGCCAGCAGTCCTCCCGGTAGGGCGAGAGAGACCCAGTACTTC. As protein: CASSPPGRARETQYF. The chain has TRBV28 and TRBJ2-5; D not resolved. Between the trimmed V and J ends, which lost 5 bases and 4 bases, there was a span of 17 bases. The CDR3 extends over 15 amino acids. Germline lookup yields CDR1 MDHEN and CDR2 SYDVKM.

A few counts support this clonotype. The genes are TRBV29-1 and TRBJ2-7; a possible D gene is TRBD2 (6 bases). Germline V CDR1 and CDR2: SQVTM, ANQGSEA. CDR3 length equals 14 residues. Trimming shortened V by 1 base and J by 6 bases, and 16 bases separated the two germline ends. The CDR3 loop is CSVEGGGQLGEQYF. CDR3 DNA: TGCAGCGTTGAAGGGGGAGGCCAACTCGGCGAGCAGTACTTC.

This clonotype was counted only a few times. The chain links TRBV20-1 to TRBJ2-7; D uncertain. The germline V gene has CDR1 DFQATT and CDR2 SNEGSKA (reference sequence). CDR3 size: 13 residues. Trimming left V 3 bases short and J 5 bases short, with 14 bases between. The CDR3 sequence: CSARTVQGHEQYF. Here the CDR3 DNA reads TGCAGTGCTAGGACCGTCCAAGGACACGAGCAGTACTTC.

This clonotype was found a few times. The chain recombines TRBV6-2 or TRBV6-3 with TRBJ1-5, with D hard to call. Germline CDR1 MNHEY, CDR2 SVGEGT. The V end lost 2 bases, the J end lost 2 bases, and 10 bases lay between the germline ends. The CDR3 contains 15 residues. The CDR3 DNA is TGTGCCAGCAGTTACGAAGGAAGTGGCAATCAGCCCCAGCATTTT. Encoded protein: CASSYEGSGNQPQHF.

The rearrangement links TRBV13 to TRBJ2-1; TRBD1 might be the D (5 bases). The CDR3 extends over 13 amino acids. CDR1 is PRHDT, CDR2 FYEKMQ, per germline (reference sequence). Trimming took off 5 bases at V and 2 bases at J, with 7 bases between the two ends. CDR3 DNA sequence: TGTGCCAGCAGCCGGACAACCTACAATGAGCAGTTCTTC. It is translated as CASSRTTYNEQFF.

The CDR3: CASSPIGGSQPQHF. Here the CDR3 DNA reads TGTGCCAGCAGCCCGATAGGGGGGAGTCAGCCCCAGCATTTT. This chain connects TRBV9 to TRBJ1-5; tentatively, D is TRBD1 (6 bases). Between the trimmed V and J ends, which lost 4 bases and 6 bases, there was a span of 14 bases. The CDR3 is made up of 14 amino acids. Germline values: CDR1 SGDLS, CDR2 YYNGEE.

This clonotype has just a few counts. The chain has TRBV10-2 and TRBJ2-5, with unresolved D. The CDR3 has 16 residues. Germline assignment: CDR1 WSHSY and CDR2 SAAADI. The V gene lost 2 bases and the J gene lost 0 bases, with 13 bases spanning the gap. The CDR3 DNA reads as TGCGCCAGCAGTGAGCCCTTATACAGAGACCAAGAGACCCAGTACTTC. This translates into CASSEPLYRDQETQYF.

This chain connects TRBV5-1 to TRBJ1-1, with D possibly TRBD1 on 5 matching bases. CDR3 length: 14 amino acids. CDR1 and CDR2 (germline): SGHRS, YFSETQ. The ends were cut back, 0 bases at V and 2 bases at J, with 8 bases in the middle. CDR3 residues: CASSLADRNTEAFF. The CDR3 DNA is TGCGCCAGCAGCTTGGCCGACAGAAACACTGAAGCTTTCTTT.

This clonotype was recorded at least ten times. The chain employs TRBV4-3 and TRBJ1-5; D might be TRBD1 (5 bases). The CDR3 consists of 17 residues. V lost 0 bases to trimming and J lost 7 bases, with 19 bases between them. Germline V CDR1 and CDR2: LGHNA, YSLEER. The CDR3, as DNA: TGCGCCAGCAGCCAAGATCGATCGGGGGGTTCGTACCAGCCCCAGCATTTT. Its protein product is CASSQDRSGGSYQPQHF.

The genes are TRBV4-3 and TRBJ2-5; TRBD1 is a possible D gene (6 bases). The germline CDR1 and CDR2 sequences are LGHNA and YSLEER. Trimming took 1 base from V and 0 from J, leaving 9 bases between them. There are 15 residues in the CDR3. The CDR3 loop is CASSQGTAYQETQYF. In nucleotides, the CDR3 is TGCGCCAGCAGCCAAGGGACAGCGTACCAAGAGACCCAGTACTTC.

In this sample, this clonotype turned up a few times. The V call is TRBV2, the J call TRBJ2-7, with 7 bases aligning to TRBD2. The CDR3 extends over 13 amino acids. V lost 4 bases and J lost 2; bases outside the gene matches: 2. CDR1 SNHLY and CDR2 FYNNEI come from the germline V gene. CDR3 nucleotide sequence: TGTGCCAGCAGTGTTGCGGGAGCCTACGAGCAGTACTTC. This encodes CASSVAGAYEQYF. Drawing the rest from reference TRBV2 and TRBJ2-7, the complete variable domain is EPEVTQTPSHQVTQMGQEVILRCVPISNHLYFYWYRQILGQKVEFLVSFYNNEISEKSEIFDDQFSVERPDGSNFTLKIRSTKLEDSAMYFCASSVAGAYEQYFGPGTRLTVT.

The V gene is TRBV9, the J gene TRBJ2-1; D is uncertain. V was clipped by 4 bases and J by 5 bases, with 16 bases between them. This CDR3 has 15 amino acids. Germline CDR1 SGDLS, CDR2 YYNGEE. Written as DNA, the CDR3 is TGTGCCAGCAGCTATCTGGGTAGTGCGGACAATGAGCAGTTCTTC. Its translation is CASSYLGSADNEQFF.

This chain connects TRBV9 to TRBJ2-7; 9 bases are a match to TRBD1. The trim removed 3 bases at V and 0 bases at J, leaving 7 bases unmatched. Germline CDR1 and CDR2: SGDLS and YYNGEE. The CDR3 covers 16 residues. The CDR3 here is CASSEGATGGSYEQYF. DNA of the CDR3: TGTGCCAGCAGCGAGGGAGCGACAGGGGGCTCCTACGAGCAGTACTTC. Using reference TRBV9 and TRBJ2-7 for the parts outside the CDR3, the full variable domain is DSGVTQTPKHLITATGQRVTLRCSPRSGDLSVYWYQQSLDQGLQFLIQYYNGEERAKGNILERFSAQQFPDLHSELNLSSLELGDSALYFCASSEGATGGSYEQYFGPGTRLTVT.

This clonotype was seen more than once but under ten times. The DNA for the CDR3 is TGTGCCAGCAGCCCTGTTGGGTTCGAGGGGGCCTCTACTTACGAGCAGTACTTC. Amino acid sequence: CASSPVGFEGASTYEQYF. V and J are TRBV27 and TRBJ2-7, with 7 bases lining up with TRBD1. From germline, CDR1 is MNHEY and CDR2 SMNVEV (reference sequence). The J segment lost 4 bases and the V segment lost 6 bases, leaving 21 bases of the junction unmatched. There are 18 residues in the CDR3.

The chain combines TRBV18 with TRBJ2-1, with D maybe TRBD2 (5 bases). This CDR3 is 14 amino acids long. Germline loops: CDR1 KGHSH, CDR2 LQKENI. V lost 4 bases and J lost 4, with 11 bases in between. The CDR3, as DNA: TGTGCCAGCTCACGAGCAGAGGGTTACAATGAGCAGTTCTTC. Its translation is CASSRAEGYNEQFF.

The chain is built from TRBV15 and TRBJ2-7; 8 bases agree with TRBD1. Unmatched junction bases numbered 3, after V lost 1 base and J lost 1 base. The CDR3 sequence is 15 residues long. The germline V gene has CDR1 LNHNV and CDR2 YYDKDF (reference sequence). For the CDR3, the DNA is TGTGCCACCAGCAGAGGGACAGGGAGGTCCTACGAGCAGTACTTC. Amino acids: CATSRGTGRSYEQYF.

CDR3 DNA: TGTGCCAGCAGCTCCCCAGGGGTTAGACTTGCAGATACGCAGTATTTT. It specifies CASSSPGVRLADTQYF. J is TRBJ2-3 and V is TRBV7-9, with D possibly being TRBD1 (6 bases). Germline V gene sequence: CDR1 SEHNR, CDR2 FQNEAQ (reference sequence). The CDR3 extends over 16 amino acids. The V gene lost 4 bases and the J gene lost 4 bases, with 18 bases spanning the gap.

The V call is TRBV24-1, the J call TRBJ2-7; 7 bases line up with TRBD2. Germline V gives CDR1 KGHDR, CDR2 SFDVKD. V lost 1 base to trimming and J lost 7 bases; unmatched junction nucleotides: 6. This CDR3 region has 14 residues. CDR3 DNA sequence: TGTGCCACCAGTGATTTTGCGGGAGCGGGAGAGCAGTACTTC. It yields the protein CATSDFAGAGEQYF.

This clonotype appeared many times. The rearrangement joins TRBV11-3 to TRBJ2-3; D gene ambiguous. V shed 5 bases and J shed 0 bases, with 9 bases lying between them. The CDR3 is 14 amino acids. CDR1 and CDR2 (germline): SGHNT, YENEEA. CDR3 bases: TGTGCCAGCAGCCTAGGATGGAGCACAGATACGCAGTATTTT. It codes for CASSLGWSTDTQYF. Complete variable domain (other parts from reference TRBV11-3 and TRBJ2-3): EAGVVQSPRYKIIEKKQPVAFWCNPISGHNTLYWYLQNLGQGPELLIRYENEEAVDDSQLPKDRFSAERLKGVDSTLKIQPAELGDSAVYLCASSLGWSTDTQYFGPGTRLTVL.

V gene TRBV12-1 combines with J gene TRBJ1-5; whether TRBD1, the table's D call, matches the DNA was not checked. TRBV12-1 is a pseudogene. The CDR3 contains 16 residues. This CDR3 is CASSCRQGHSNQPQHF. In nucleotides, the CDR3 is TGTGCCAGCAGCTGCCGACAGGGGCATAGCAATCAGCCCCAGCATTTT.

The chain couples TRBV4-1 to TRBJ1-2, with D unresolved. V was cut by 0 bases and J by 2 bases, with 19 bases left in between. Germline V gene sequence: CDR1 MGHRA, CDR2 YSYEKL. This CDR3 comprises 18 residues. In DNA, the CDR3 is TGCGCCAGCAGCCAAGATCTGTATAGGACCGCGATGAACTATGGCTACACCTTC. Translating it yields CASSQDLYRTAMNYGYTF.

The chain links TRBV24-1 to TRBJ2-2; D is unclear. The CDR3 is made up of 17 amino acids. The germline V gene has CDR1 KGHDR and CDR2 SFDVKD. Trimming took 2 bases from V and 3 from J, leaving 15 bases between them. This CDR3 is CATSDSRTVPYTGELFF. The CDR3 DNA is TGTGCCACCAGTGATTCCCGCACTGTTCCCTACACCGGGGAGCTGTTTTTT.

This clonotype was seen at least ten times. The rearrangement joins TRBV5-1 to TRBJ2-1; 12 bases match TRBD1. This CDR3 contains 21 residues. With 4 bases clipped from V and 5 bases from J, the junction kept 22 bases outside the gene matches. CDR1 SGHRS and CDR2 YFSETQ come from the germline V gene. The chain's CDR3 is CASSVRPGQGALFPQDNEQFF. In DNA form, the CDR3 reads TGCGCCAGCAGCGTCAGACCGGGACAGGGGGCTCTCTTCCCTCAGGACAATGAGCAGTTCTTC.

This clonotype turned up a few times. DNA for the CDR3: TGTGCCAGCAGCCGCTCCGGCGGGCTAAACAATGAGCAGTTCTTC. As protein: CASSRSGGLNNEQFF. The chain is built from TRBV21-1 and TRBJ2-1; the D call in the table, TRBD2, was not verified against the DNA. TRBV21-1 is assigned pseudogene status. The CDR3 is 15 residues long.

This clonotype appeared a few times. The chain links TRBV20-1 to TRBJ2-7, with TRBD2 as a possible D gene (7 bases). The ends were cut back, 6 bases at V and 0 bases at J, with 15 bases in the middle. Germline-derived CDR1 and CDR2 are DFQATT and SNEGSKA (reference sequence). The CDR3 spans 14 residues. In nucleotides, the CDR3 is TGCAGTGCAGGCGGCGGGGGCGACTCCTACGAGCAGTACTTC. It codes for CSAGGGGDSYEQYF.